This paragraph reports one T cell receptor (beta chain). The germline V gene has CDR1 SNHLY and CDR2 FYNNEI. Trimming removed 3 bases from V and 3 bases from J; junction bases left unmatched: 1. The CDR3 is 14 amino acids. The data derive from a study of cytomegalovirus exposure and HLA in healthy donors. Assay: immunoSEQ multiplex PCR; the TCRdb copy retains only in-frame clones and omits some. The sample has approximately 270,000 clones, roughly 90% seen once. V and J are TRBV2 and TRBJ1-5, with TRBD1 matching 8 bases. The sample taken for sequencing was PBMCs. This clonotype was obtained from a man aged 18 to 30 in good health and CMV-seropositive. The CDR3 bases are TGTGCCAGCAGTGACAGGGGGCCCAATCAGCCCCAGCATTTT. This translates into CASSDRGPNQPQHF.